This T cell receptor beta chain comes out of a study of T-cell reconstitution after alpha-beta-depleted transplantation in children. Study conclusions and caveats: Expanded graft clones, several hundred of them, were reportedly the source of alpha-beta T cells about two months after transplant.

Preparing the TCRbeta library involved the use of unique molecular identifiers. TCRdb called the PCR reads again in MiXCR, with one record for every CDR3 protein. The sample has approximately 120,000 distinct CDR3 sequences, roughly 10% seen once. On this clonotype: What it binds is not known.

The sequences come from PBMCs, mostly from graft donor cells, collected 180 days after TCRalphabeta/CD19-depleted stem cell transplant. This clonotype was obtained from a girl in the first two years of life who had a stem cell transplant for combined immunodeficiency, so the T cells may come from the graft donor.

Here the CDR3 DNA reads TGTGCCAGCAGCTTAGTATTAGCGCTTAACCAAGAGACCCAGTACTTC. Translation gives CASSLVLALNQETQYF. The chain combines TRBV7-2 with TRBJ2-5; D possibly corresponds to TRBD2 (5 bases). Germline assignment: CDR1 SGHTA and CDR2 FQGNSA. The V end lost 1 base, the J end lost 0 bases, and 12 bases lay between the germline ends. CDR3 size: 16 residues.